Shown below are 27 T cell receptor beta chains from a single sample sequenced in a study of blood T cell repertoires in COVID-19. Measured with immunoSEQ multiplex PCR; TCRdb has only the in-frame clones, and not every one. The table includes 200,000 to 250,000 clones, 85% to 90% detected once. Sequenced sample: peripheral blood. These TCRs come from a man younger than 45 with COVID-19, enrolled during active disease.

This clone was observed once. The chain carries TRBV11-2 and TRBJ1-4; D unresolved. The CDR3 extends over 16 amino acids. V dropped 5 bases and J dropped 0 bases, with 13 bases sitting between them. Germline V gene data show CDR1 as SGHAT and CDR2 as FQNNGV. CDR3 sequence reads: CASSLRVTTTNEKLFF. In DNA, the CDR3 is TGTGCCAGCAGCCTGCGAGTCACCACAACTAATGAAAAACTGTTTTTT.

CDR3 in DNA: TGTGCCAGTAGGGAAGATTGGGGACAGGGGGGCACCGGGGAGCTGTTTTTT. This translates into CASREDWGQGGTGELFF. V gene TRBV19 combines with J gene TRBJ2-2; 11 bases match TRBD1. V lost 6 bases and J lost 4; bases outside the gene matches: 10. Germline V gene data show CDR1 as LNHDA and CDR2 as SQIVND (reference sequence). The CDR3 sequence is 17 residues long. Combining the CDR3 with reference TRBV19 and TRBJ2-2 gives the whole variable domain DGGITQSPKYLFRKEGQNVTLSCEQNLNHDAMYWYRQDPGQGLRLIYYSQIVNDFQKGDIAEGYSVSREKKESFPLTVTSAQKNPTAFYLCASREDWGQGGTGELFFGEGSRLTVL.

The CDR3 reads CASSRGTEEVEKLFF. The CDR3 coding sequence is TGCGCCAGCAGCCGGGGAACAGAAGAAGTTGAAAAACTGTTTTTT. The chain carries TRBV5-1 and TRBJ1-4, with D uncertain. The germline V gene has CDR1 SGHRS and CDR2 YFSETQ. Trimming stripped 4 bases from V and 7 bases from J, with 17 bases between. The CDR3 covers 15 residues.

The V call is TRBV10-3, the J call TRBJ1-5; 8 bases line up with TRBD1. Trimming took 7 bases from V and 3 from J; bases not matched to a gene: 8. The germline CDR1 and CDR2 sequences are ENHRY and SYGVKD. CDR3 size: 15 residues. CDR3 protein: CAINRQGPNNQPQHF. The CDR3 nucleotides read TGTGCCATCAACAGACAGGGGCCTAACAATCAGCCCCAGCATTTT.

The CDR3 loop reads CASSYPDSQESQYF. In DNA form, the CDR3 reads TGTGCCAGCAGCTACCCGGACAGCCAAGAGAGTCAGTACTTC. The V gene is TRBV7-8, the J gene TRBJ2-5, with D maybe TRBD1 (6 bases). Germline values: CDR1 SGHVS, CDR2 FQNEAQ. The CDR3 loop spans 14 amino acids. Trimming removed 4 bases from V and 11 bases from J, with 20 bases in between.

V is TRBV6-2 or TRBV6-3 and J is TRBJ2-5, with 7 nucleotides matching TRBD1. The CDR3 has 14 residues. V shed 4 bases and J 4 bases; nucleotides not matched to a gene: 6. Germline assignment: CDR1 MNHEY and CDR2 SVGEGT. The CDR3 DNA reads as TGTGCCAGCAGTTCCCAGGGGGTGGGAGAGACCCAGTACTTC. This sequence encodes CASSSQGVGETQYF.

This clone was picked up one time. J is TRBJ1-6 and V is TRBV19, with a possible D match to TRBD1 (6 bases). The V and J ends lost 1 base and 7 bases respectively, with 11 bases between them. The CDR3 sequence is 15 residues long. The germline V gene has CDR1 LNHDA and CDR2 SQIVND (reference sequence). The CDR3 DNA reads as TGTGCCAGTAGTATAGTGGGGGCAGGGAATTCACCCCTCCACTTT. As protein: CASSIVGAGNSPLHF.

The rearrangement links TRBV7-2 to TRBJ2-1; TRBD1 agrees at 11 bases. Per germline, CDR1 SGHTA and CDR2 FQGNSA. This CDR3 has 16 residues. V was pared by 5 bases and J by 4 bases, with 7 bases of the junction left unmatched. The CDR3 bases are TGTGCCAGCAGCCCAGGAAGGGACAGGGGGTACAATGAGCAGTTCTTC. Translating it yields CASSPGRDRGYNEQFF.

The V gene is TRBV10-3, the J gene TRBJ2-3; no clear D gene. V gave up 0 bases and J gave up 4 bases, with 5 bases separating them. This CDR3 spans 13 amino acids. Germline V gives CDR1 ENHRY, CDR2 SYGVKD. The CDR3 nucleotides are TGTGCCATCAGTGAGTCTAGTGCAGATACGCAGTATTTT. Translated, it gives CAISESSADTQYF.

This rearrangement joins TRBV7-3 to TRBJ1-6; D uncertain. CDR1 is SGHTA, CDR2 FQGTGA, per germline. V gave up 0 bases and J gave up 9 bases, with 12 bases separating them. The CDR3 totals 15 residues. The CDR3 spells CASSLTGALGSPLHF. CDR3 bases: TGTGCCAGCAGCTTAACGGGAGCTCTGGGTTCACCCCTCCACTTT.

This chain connects TRBV4-1 to TRBJ1-5; 7 bases line up with TRBD1. V lost 4 bases and J lost 5; bases outside the gene matches: 8. Germline CDR1 reads MGHRA; CDR2 reads YSYEKL. This CDR3 is built from 15 residues. Here the CDR3 reads CASSPGRQGDQPQHF. CDR3 in DNA: TGCGCCAGCAGCCCTGGGAGGCAGGGGGATCAGCCCCAGCATTTT.

This rearrangement joins TRBV15 to TRBJ2-1; 8 bases match TRBD1. With 5 bases clipped from V and 7 bases from J, the junction kept 4 bases outside the gene matches. This CDR3 is 13 amino acids long. Germline V gene sequence: CDR1 LNHNV, CDR2 YYDKDF (reference sequence). This chain's CDR3 is CATSWTGRNEQFF. CDR3 nucleotide sequence: TGTGCCACCAGCTGGACAGGGAGAAATGAGCAGTTCTTC.

The gene calls are TRBV5-1 and TRBJ2-2, with TRBD1 as a possible D gene (5 bases). Trimming removed 1 base at V and 6 bases at J, with 10 bases between. Germline CDR1 and CDR2: SGHRS and YFSETQ. The CDR3 sequence is 14 residues long. The CDR3 sequence: CASSLRGVAGELFF. In DNA, the CDR3 is TGCGCCAGCAGCTTGAGGGGCGTTGCCGGGGAGCTGTTTTTT. The full variable domain, its missing parts supplied by reference TRBV5-1 and TRBJ2-2, is KAGVTQTPRYLIKTRGQQVTLSCSPISGHRSVSWYQQTPGQGLQFLFEYFSETQRNKGNFPGRFSGRQFSNSRSEMNVSTLELGDSALYLCASSLRGVAGELFFGEGSRLTVL.

CDR3 in DNA: TGTGCCAGCAGTTACAGGTCGGGACAGCCCTATGGCTACACCTTC. This encodes CASSYRSGQPYGYTF. The rearrangement uses TRBV6-5 and TRBJ1-2; 7 bases line up with TRBD1. With V trimmed by 2 bases and J by 4 bases, 7 bases remained unmatched. The CDR3 consists of 15 residues. Looked up from germline, CDR1 is MNHEY and CDR2 is SVGAGI.

CDR3 DNA sequence: TGTGCCAGCAGTGAACTGGGGGGGTATAATTCACCCCTCCACTTT. This codes for CASSELGGYNSPLHF. V usage is TRBV6-1 and J usage is TRBJ1-6, with D possibly matching TRBD1 (5 bases). The CDR3 contains 15 residues. Germline CDR1 MNHNS, CDR2 SASEGT. V was cut by 2 bases and J by 4 bases, with 9 bases left in between.

V gene TRBV11-3 combines with J gene TRBJ2-3; weak D call: TRBD2 (8 bases). With 5 bases removed from V and 6 bases from J, the gap between germline ends came to 18 bases. This CDR3 contains 15 residues. Germline V gives CDR1 SGHNT, CDR2 YENEEA. CDR3 sequence: CASSVAGQTQDTQYF. For the CDR3, the DNA is TGTGCCAGCAGCGTAGCGGGACAGACTCAGGATACGCAGTATTTT.

J is TRBJ2-3 and V is TRBV7-3; no clear D. Trimming cost V 1 base and J 3 bases, with 5 bases left between them. Germline values: CDR1 SGHTA, CDR2 FQGTGA. The CDR3 spans 13 residues. CDR3 nucleotide sequence: TGTGCCAGCAGCTTAATGTCGACAGATACGCAGTATTTT. This translates into CASSLMSTDTQYF.

The genes are TRBV28 and TRBJ1-4; D may be TRBD1 (5 bases). The germline V and J ends were trimmed by 5 bases and 8 bases, with 12 bases remaining between them. The CDR3 totals 13 residues. Germline CDR1 and CDR2: MDHEN and SYDVKM. CDR3 amino acids: CASSGAMEEKLFF. The CDR3 region has the DNA TGTGCCAGCAGTGGGGCAATGGAAGAAAAACTGTTTTTT.

The V gene is TRBV7-2, the J gene TRBJ2-1; 9 nucleotides match TRBD2. V lost 5 bases, J lost 2 bases, and 4 bases stayed unmatched. Germline V gene sequence: CDR1 SGHTA, CDR2 FQGNSA. The CDR3 is 15 amino acids. In DNA form, the CDR3 reads TGTGCCAGCAGCCCCAGCGGGAGGCCCTACAATGAGCAGTTCTTC. The encoded protein is CASSPSGRPYNEQFF.

The chain employs TRBV18 and TRBJ2-7; tentative D call: TRBD2 (5 bases). V lost 5 bases and J lost 1, with 12 bases in between. CDR1 is KGHSH and CDR2 is LQKENI in the germline V gene. The length of the CDR3 is 14 residues. The CDR3 nucleotides are TGTGCCAGCTCAAAAACCGGAGGATCCTACGAGCAGTACTTC. Protein sequence: CASSKTGGSYEQYF.

CDR3 coding DNA: TGTGCCAGCAGCGTAGTGGGGCAGATACTTAGCACCGGGGAGCTGTTTTTT. Translated: CASSVVGQILSTGELFF. The chain carries TRBV9 and TRBJ2-2; D is possibly TRBD1 (5 bases). This CDR3 has 17 amino acids. Germline CDR1 reads SGDLS; CDR2 reads YYNGEE. Deletions cut 0 bases from V and 4 bases from J, with 16 bases between. Full variable domain (missing parts from reference TRBV9 and TRBJ2-2): DSGVTQTPKHLITATGQRVTLRCSPRSGDLSVYWYQQSLDQGLQFLIQYYNGEERAKGNILERFSAQQFPDLHSELNLSSLELGDSALYFCASSVVGQILSTGELFFGEGSRLTVL.

The chain combines TRBV30 with TRBJ2-5, with 8 bases fitting TRBD2. Trimming at V came to 0 bases and at J to 5 bases, leaving 5 bases not matched to a gene. Germline lookup yields CDR1 GTSNPN and CDR2 SVGIG (reference sequence). The CDR3 totals 14 residues. CDR3 amino acids: CAWSVTGGLETQYF. In DNA, the CDR3 is TGTGCCTGGAGTGTAACGGGAGGGCTCGAGACCCAGTACTTC.

Concerning this clone itself: Other DNA sequences within the sample encode an identical CDR3. The gene calls are TRBV27 and TRBJ2-7, with 7 bases that match TRBD1. J lost 4 bases, V lost 1 base, and 4 bases had no gene match. Germline CDR1 MNHEY, CDR2 SMNVEV (reference sequence). The CDR3 totals 14 residues. The DNA for the CDR3 is TGTGCCAGCAGTTTATACAGGGGATCGTACGAGCAGTACTTC. Translating it yields CASSLYRGSYEQYF.

The genes are TRBV9 and TRBJ1-1; D remains unclear. CDR3 size: 12 residues. CDR1 SGDLS and CDR2 YYNGEE come from the germline V gene. The V and J ends lost 6 bases and 1 base respectively, with 7 bases between them. The CDR3 nucleotides are TGTGCCAGCACAGGTCCGAACACTGAAGCTTTCTTT. It yields the protein CASTGPNTEAFF. The whole variable domain, filled in from reference TRBV9 and TRBJ1-1, reads DSGVTQTPKHLITATGQRVTLRCSPRSGDLSVYWYQQSLDQGLQFLIQYYNGEERAKGNILERFSAQQFPDLHSELNLSSLELGDSALYFCASTGPNTEAFFGQGTRLTVV.

CDR3 residues: CASSSLAGGVNEQFF. The CDR3 nucleotides read TGTGCCAGCAGCTCACTAGCGGGAGGTGTTAATGAGCAGTTCTTC. The chain carries TRBV7-2 and TRBJ2-1; 12 bases are shared with TRBD2. Germline V gene lookup returns CDR1 SGHTA and CDR2 FQGNSA. The V gene end was trimmed by 4 bases and the J gene end by 7 bases; junction bases not matched to a gene: 5. The CDR3 runs to 15 residues.

The chain joins TRBV7-2 to TRBJ1-2; D gene unclear. Germline V gene lookup returns CDR1 SGHTA and CDR2 FQGNSA. This CDR3 is 14 amino acids long. Between the trimmed V and J ends, which lost 2 bases and 5 bases, there was a span of 12 bases. The CDR3 protein is CASSLFVPVYGYTF. Written as DNA, the CDR3 is TGTGCCAGCAGCTTATTTGTACCGGTTTATGGCTACACCTTC.

This chain joins TRBV24-1 and TRBJ2-5; 8 nucleotides line up with TRBD2. CDR3 length: 21 residues. CDR1 is KGHDR, CDR2 SFDVKD, per germline. Germline trimming cut 2 bases from V and 3 bases from J; bases unmatched to any gene: 22. In DNA, the CDR3 is TGTGCCACCAGTGATTCTCCGAGCCACCGGGGGGGCTTCGCCATCAAAGAGACCCAGTACTTC. It is translated as CATSDSPSHRGGFAIKETQYF.